This TCR beta chain was observed in a study of CD8+CD57+ T cells in acquired aplastic anemia. Study-level information: Roughly 3.2 ug was the average amount of DNA from sorted CD4+ and CD8+ cells. Whole-study results and caveats: Patients showed no significant difference from controls in CD8+ Simpson's diversity. Common to patients and controls were about 31 CD8+ CDR3 sequences.

Concerning this clonotype: Its antigen is unknown.

This CDR3 comprises 14 residues. V dropped 2 bases and J dropped 0 bases, with 10 bases sitting between them. The germline CDR1 and CDR2 sequences are DFQATT and SNEGSKA (reference sequence). Genomic DNA acted as the template from which TCR beta VDJ combination and CDR3 sequence profiling were carried out. TCRdb re-called the reads with MiXCR, one entry per CDR3 protein. The sample lists a few hundred thousand distinct CDR3 sequences, around a third occurring once. By flow cytometry, patients selected for sequencing had shown an expansion of CD8+CD57+ cells. Sample: sorted CD4+, CD8+, or CD8+CD57+ T cells (not recorded which) from PBMCs. The J gene is TRBJ2-5, the V gene TRBV20-1; D is perhaps TRBD1 (6 bases). This clonotype originated in a human donor with aplastic anemia. The CDR3 protein is CSARIAGDQETQYF. The CDR3 nucleotides are TGCAGTGCTAGAATCGCAGGGGACCAAGAGACCCAGTACTTC.